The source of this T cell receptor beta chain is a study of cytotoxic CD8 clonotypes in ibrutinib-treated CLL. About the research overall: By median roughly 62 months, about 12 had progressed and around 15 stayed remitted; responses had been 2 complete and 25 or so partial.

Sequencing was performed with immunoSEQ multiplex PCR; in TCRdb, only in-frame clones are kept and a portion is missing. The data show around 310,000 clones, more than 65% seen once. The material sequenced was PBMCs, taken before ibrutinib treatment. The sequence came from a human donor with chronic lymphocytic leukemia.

This CDR3 reads CASSQRGRQYTEAFF. The CDR3, as DNA: TGCGCCAGCAGCCAACGAGGGAGACAGTACACTGAAGCTTTCTTT. The rearrangement uses TRBV4-3 and TRBJ1-1; a weak D match, TRBD1 (5 bases). Looked up from germline, CDR1 is LGHNA and CDR2 is YSLEER. V was pared by 2 bases and J by 3 bases, with 13 bases between. The CDR3 is made up of 15 amino acids.